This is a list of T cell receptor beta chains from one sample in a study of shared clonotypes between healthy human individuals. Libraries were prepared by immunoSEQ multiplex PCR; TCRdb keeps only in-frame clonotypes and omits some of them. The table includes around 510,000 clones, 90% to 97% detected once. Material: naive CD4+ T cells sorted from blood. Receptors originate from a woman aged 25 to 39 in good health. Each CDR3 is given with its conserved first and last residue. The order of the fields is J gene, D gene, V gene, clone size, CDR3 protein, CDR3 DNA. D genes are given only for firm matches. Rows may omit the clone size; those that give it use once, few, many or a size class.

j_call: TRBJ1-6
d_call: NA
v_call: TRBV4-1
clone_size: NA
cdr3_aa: CASSQAPRPGNNSPLHF
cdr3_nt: TGCGCCAGCAGCCAAGCTCCTCGGCCAGGGAATAATTCACCCCTCCACTTT

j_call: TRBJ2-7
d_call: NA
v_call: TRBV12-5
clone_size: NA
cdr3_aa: CASSPDRSYEQYF
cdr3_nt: TGTGCTAGTAGTCCCGACCGCTCCTACGAGCAGTACTTC

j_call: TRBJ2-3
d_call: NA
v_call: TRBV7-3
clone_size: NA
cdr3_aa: CASSPDPAGTDTQYF
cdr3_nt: TGTGCCAGCAGCCCCGATCCAGCGGGCACAGATACGCAGTATTTT

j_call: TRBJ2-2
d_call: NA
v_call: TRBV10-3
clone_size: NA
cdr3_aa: CAIAQAVEAGELFF
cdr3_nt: TGTGCCATTGCCCAGGCGGTGGAGGCCGGGGAGCTGTTTTTT

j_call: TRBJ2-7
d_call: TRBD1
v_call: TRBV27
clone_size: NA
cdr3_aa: CASSLADRGSEQYF
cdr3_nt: TGTGCCAGCAGTTTAGCGGACAGGGGGTCCGAGCAGTACTTC

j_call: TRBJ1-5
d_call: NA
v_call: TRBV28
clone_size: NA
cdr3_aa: CASSSWTVLGAQHF
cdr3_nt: TGTGCCAGCAGTTCCTGGACCGTTCTCGGGGCCCAGCATTTT

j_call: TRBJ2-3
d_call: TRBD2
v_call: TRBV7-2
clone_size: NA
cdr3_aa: CASSLAGAGGPDTQYF
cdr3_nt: TGTGCCAGCAGCTTAGCGGGAGCGGGAGGGCCAGATACGCAGTATTTT

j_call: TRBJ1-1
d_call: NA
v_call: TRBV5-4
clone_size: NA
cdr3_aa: CASSPRGYEAFF
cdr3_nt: TGTGCCAGCAGCCCCCGCGGTTATGAAGCTTTCTTT

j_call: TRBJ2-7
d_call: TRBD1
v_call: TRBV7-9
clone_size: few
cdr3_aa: CASSLQGAHEQYF
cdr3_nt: TGTGCCAGCAGCTTACAGGGGGCTCACGAGCAGTACTTC

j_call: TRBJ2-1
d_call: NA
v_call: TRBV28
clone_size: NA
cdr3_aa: CASTNLRRSEQFF
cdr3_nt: TGTGCCAGCACCAACTTGCGTCGCAGTGAGCAGTTCTTC

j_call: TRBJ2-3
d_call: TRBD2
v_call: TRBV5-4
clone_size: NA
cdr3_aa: CASSFSGGADTQYF
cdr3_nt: TGTGCCAGCAGCTTTAGCGGGGGGGCAGATACGCAGTATTTT

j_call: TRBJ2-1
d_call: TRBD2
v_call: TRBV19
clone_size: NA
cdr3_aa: CATRLAGGNEQFF
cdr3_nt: TGTGCCACCCGACTAGCGGGAGGTAATGAGCAGTTCTTC

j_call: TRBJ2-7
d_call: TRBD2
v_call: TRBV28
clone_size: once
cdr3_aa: CASSSGTSAAYEQYF
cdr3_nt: TGTGCCAGCAGTAGCGGGACTAGCGCAGCCTACGAGCAGTACTTC

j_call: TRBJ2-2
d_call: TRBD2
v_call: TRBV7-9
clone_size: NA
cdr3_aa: CASSSTWTSGSAVTGELFF
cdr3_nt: TGTGCCAGCAGCTCTACCTGGACTAGCGGGAGCGCGGTCACCGGGGAGCTGTTTTTT

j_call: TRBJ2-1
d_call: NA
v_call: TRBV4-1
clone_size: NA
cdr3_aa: CASSQDPGRKSYNEQFF
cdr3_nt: TGCGCCAGCAGCCAAGACCCCGGCAGGAAATCCTACAATGAGCAGTTCTTC

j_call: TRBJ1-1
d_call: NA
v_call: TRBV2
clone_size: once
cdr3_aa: CASQWTPNTEAFF
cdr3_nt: TGTGCCAGCCAGTGGACCCCGAACACTGAAGCTTTCTTT